Described below is a single TCR beta chain sequence and its context. This record comes from a study of blood T cell repertoires in COVID-19. CDR3 size: 15 residues. Trimming pared 7 bases from V and 5 bases from J, leaving 23 bases between. Looked up from germline, CDR1 is GTSNPN and CDR2 is SVGIG (reference sequence). TCRdb's table, derived via immunoSEQ multiplex PCR, lists solely in-frame clones and lacks some. Among approximately 50,000 clones, more than 90% were seen once, and the ten largest hold approximately 4%. The chain employs TRBV30 and TRBJ1-1; maybe TRBD1 (5 bases). Sequences were obtained from peripheral blood. The receptor's source is a human donor in a cohort sampled during active COVID-19. CDR3 sequence (DNA): TGTGCCTCGGGCCGAAGTGCCGGCGGGGGGACTGAAGCTTTCTTT. It is translated as CASGRSAGGGTEAFF.